This entry is about one T cell receptor (beta chain). This receptor's antigen is unknown. No base-level quality is on record; no much larger clone is a single base apart. The data were taken from a study of beta chain features in type 1 diabetes (dated by TCRdb to the late 2010s). Describing the broader study: Patients and healthy donors did not differ in mean age, gender distribution, total cell number or subset yield. In the study, recently diagnosed type 1 diabetes patients and matched healthy donors were compared on the TCRB repertoires of their sorted circulating CD4+ T cell subsets. Naive and central memory subsets were obtained from all 30 or so donors, but regulatory and stem cell-like memory subsets were isolated from only 8 patients and roughly 8 healthy donors. A total of about 99,000,000 sorted cells were examined across all samples, and RNA yield correlated strongly with the number of cells per subset. Overall study results and their limits: Because cDNA was sequenced instead of genomic DNA, activated cells with high expression could be over-represented, although the groups did not differ in activation or CD3 levels. Type 1 diabetes patients showed a moderate but significant shortening of TCRB CDR3 length in all four CD4+ subsets. At VDJ recombination sites, type 1 diabetes patients had fewer insertions and more deleted nucleotides, which implies abnormalities in thymic rearrangement. Naive, central memory and regulatory TCRB repertoires appeared more similar among patients than among healthy donors. Shorter templates might have been favored by PCR, but patient and control samples were amplified and corrected together, so both groups would have been affected equally by any skew. Because small numbers of individuals were included in the HLA sub-analyses, any influence of HLA type on TCRB rearrangement was left unresolved.

The germline V gene supplies CDR1 MNHEY and CDR2 SVGAGI. V loses 6 bases, J loses 1 base, and the germline ends lie 10 bases apart. Its CDR3 holds 15 amino acids, cysteine through phenylalanine. Left in the record is the CDR3 DNA by itself, 45 bases read in frame from the first base. Each donor gave one peripheral blood draw, approximately 120 mL on average, collected into heparinised tubes. A BD FACSAria II was used to sort naive, central memory, regulatory and stem cell-like memory CD4+ T cells with a panel that included CD45RO, CCR7, CD25, CD127, CD95 and CD27. A purity above 95% was achieved for all sorted populations. PBMCs were separated immediately by Lymphoprep density gradient centrifugation and were stained directly, without being cultured. To minimize batch effects, samples were stained and sorted in pairs, one healthy donor with one patient per experiment. The High Capacity cDNA Reverse Transcription Kit was used to reverse transcribe all of the isolated RNA, meaning that expressed TCRB transcripts were what got sequenced. Naive, central memory and regulatory T cell samples underwent deep immunoSEQ sequencing, averaging about 3.57 million total reads per sample. Sorted cells were lysed in RLT buffer, and RNA was extracted using DNase-treated RNeasy Micro or Mini kits according to cell number. To prevent cross-contamination, every cell subset was processed on its own, while patient and healthy donor samples were processed together. The immunoSEQ multiplex PCR was used to amplify TCRB sequences from cDNA, yielding 87-bp fragments that span the CDR3 region. Amplicons were sequenced on the Illumina HiSeq platform. Concerning the study's data processing: Synthetic template baselines were used to correct PCR bias computationally, reads within Hamming distance 2 were collapsed, and singletons that could not be merged were discarded. Reads were aligned against IMGT so that V, D and J genes, CDR3 length and insertions or deletions at six rearrangement sites could be assigned. Within each subset, clonotype counts were normalized to sorted cell number, after which true diversity and Gini coefficients were computed with the tcR R package. Repertoire sharing was quantified using the overlap coefficient calculated on TCRB nucleotide sequences. Out-of-frame TCRB sequences from naive cells were analyzed as a proxy for the pre-selection repertoire. As stored in TCRdb, this immuneACCESS dataset retains in-frame rearrangements with V and J assigned. A fraction of the clones does not appear; measured against another copy, unresolved V genes explain less than half of the discrepancy, and the remainder lacks a known reason. V, J and clone size are taken as reported in that table, and D and trimming were inferred from the DNA itself. The sample records some 330,000 clones, 8% to 13% of which are singletons. The ten largest clones capture around 0.015% of the sample.

The TCR originated in a young woman in good health. Sequenced input: naive CD4+ T cells from blood. In light of the paper, this sample's cell subset or site label describes: true naive CD4+ T cells. The rearrangement combines TRBV6-5 with TRBJ2-6; TRBD2 is a possible D gene, resting on 5 matching bases. DNA sequence: TGTGCCAGCAGCGATCGGGGATCTGGGGCCAACGTCCTGACTTTC. It translates as CASSDRGSGANVLTF.